This TCR beta chain was recorded in a study of blood T cell repertoires in COVID-19. The CDR3 totals 13 residues. Trimming left V 4 bases short and J 0 bases short, with 4 bases between. The germline V gene has CDR1 SNHLY and CDR2 FYNNEI. The table came from immunoSEQ multiplex PCR; TCRdb's copy has only in-frame clones and leaves some out. Of roughly 66,000 clones listed, around 82% are singletons. The sample holds one count of this clone. This sequence was found in a man between 60 and 75 years old with acute or convalescent COVID-19. The specimen was peripheral blood. The rearrangement links TRBV2 to TRBJ2-1, with D hard to call. As DNA, the CDR3 is TGTGCCAGCAGTGCCCGCTCCTACAATGAGCAGTTCTTC. Its translation is CASSARSYNEQFF.